The table lists the clone carrying this T cell receptor beta chain with a count of one. This sample is drawn from a study of blood T cell repertoires in COVID-19. About the study: Samples representing acute and convalescent COVID-19 were sourced from the United States, Italy and Spain. T cells, B-cell-depleted T cells, or PBMCs supplied cDNA or gDNA.

Authors' data handling: Scientists estimated how many nucleated cells there were by amplifying reference gene primers. Only in-frame clones appear in the TCRdb table, and some are missing; sequencing was by immunoSEQ multiplex PCR. V and J calls and clone size come straight from that table; D and trimming were deduced from the DNA. This repertoire shows just over 650,000 clones, 75% to 90% found once; its top ten account for 0.2% to 0.3%. The CDR3 has 12 amino acids. The germline CDR1 and CDR2 sequences are PRHDT and FYEKMQ (reference sequence). Trimming took off 5 bases at V and 7 bases at J, with 11 bases between the two ends.

The V call is TRBV13, the J call TRBJ1-2; a possible D gene is TRBD1 (6 bases). What was sequenced was peripheral blood. The receptor comes from a woman younger than 35 with acute or convalescent COVID-19. The CDR3 is CASSNRQVGYTF. CDR3 nucleotides: TGTGCCAGCAGCAACCGACAGGTTGGCTACACCTTC.